The clone carrying this T cell receptor (beta chain) was detected ten times or more. Axillary draining lymph nodes of breast cancer patients supplied the node samples. These data originate in a study of breast tumors, draining lymph nodes, adjacent tissues. The CDR3 spans 11 residues. V was trimmed by 4 bases and J by 5 bases, leaving 9 bases between them. Germline-derived CDR1 and CDR2 are DFQATT and SNEGSKA (reference sequence). TCRdb re-called the multiplex PCR reads with MiXCR, one entry per CDR3 protein. The sample gives tens of thousands of distinct CDR3 sequences, approximately 19% of which show up once; around 2.5% is in the top ten.

The sample comprised axillary lymph node tissue. The receptor was derived from a female donor with breast cancer. Some clones in this sample may be carry-over from other donors' samples. V is TRBV20-1 and J is TRBJ2-7; no clear D gene. The CDR3 DNA follows: TGCAGTGCTAAGAGATCCCACGAGCAGTACTTC. As protein: CSAKRSHEQYF.